This T cell receptor (beta chain) was profiled in a study of shared clonotypes between healthy human individuals. The study ran the assay at deep level. In the authors' methods: For the immunoSEQ data, sequences were junction-only without quality scores, so filtering differed. Libraries were prepared by immunoSEQ multiplex PCR; TCRdb keeps only in-frame clonotypes and omits some of them. V and J calls and clone size are those listed in that table; D and trimming were worked out from the DNA. The table lists about 230,000 clones, 65% of them singletons. The length of the CDR3 is 13 residues. CDR1 SGHRS and CDR2 YFSETQ come from the germline V gene. Trimming removed 0 bases at V and 8 bases at J, with 11 bases between.

The genes are TRBV5-1 and TRBJ1-2; D is unresolved. The receptor was derived from a young man in good health. Sequences were obtained from memory CD4+ T cells sorted from blood. Documented subset: CD45RA-negative fraction. The DNA for the CDR3 is TGCGCCAGCAGCTTGGCTAGGGCTGGAGGCTACACCTTC. The encoded protein is CASSLARAGGYTF.